Listed below are T cell receptor beta chains from one sample, sequenced in a study of T cell repertoires in cytomegalovirus infection. TCRdb independently ran MiXCR on the reads; one entry per CDR3 protein. The sample records 290,000 or so distinct CDR3 sequences, around 9.1% being singletons. The specimen sequenced was PBMCs. Source of these receptors: a human donor in good health (CMV status not recorded). Some clones in this sample may be carry-over from other donors' samples. CDR3s include the opening cysteine and the closing phenylalanine or tryptophan. The order of the fields is J gene, clone size, V gene, D gene, CDR3 DNA, CDR3 protein. D genes are given only for firm matches. The size field is filled for only some rows; it gives once, few, many or a size class.

>TRBJ2-1|few|TRBV20-1|TRBD2
TGCAGTGCTGAACCCGGGACTAGCGGAATTAGCTCCTACAATGAGCAGTTCTTC
CSAEPGTSGISSYNEQFF
>TRBJ1-6|few|TRBV10-3|TRBD1
TGTGCCATCAGTGACAGGGGGCCTCTTAATTCACCCCTCCACTTT
CAISDRGPLNSPLHF
>TRBJ1-2|many|TRBV7-2|.
TGTGCCAGCAGACTTACTCACATCGCTAACTATGGCTACACCTTC
CASRLTHIANYGYTF
>TRBJ1-2|.|TRBV28|.
TGTGCCCTAAAAAGGCAGGGTAACTATGGCTACACCTTC
CALKRQGNYGYTF
>TRBJ2-7|many|TRBV5-1|TRBD1
TGCGCCAGCAGCTTGACTCCGGGACAGTCCTACGAGCAGTACTTC
CASSLTPGQSYEQYF
>TRBJ2-7|many|TRBV23-1|TRBD1
TGCGCCAGCAGTCGTGACAGGGCCTACGAGCAGTACTTC
CASSRDRAYEQYF
>TRBJ2-7|.|TRBV4-2|TRBD2
TGTGCCAGCAGCGGGGGACTAGCGGGGGGTCTGGGCGAGCAGTACTTC
CASSGGLAGGLGEQYF
>TRBJ1-4|few|TRBV7-9|.
TGTGCCAGCAGCTCAACCCAAACAGGTTCAACTAATGAAAAACTGTTTTTT
CASSSTQTGSTNEKLFF
>TRBJ2-1|.|TRBV4-1|TRBD2
TGCGCCAGCAGCCAAACAGGACTAGCGGGTCGAAATGAGCAGTTCTTC
CASSQTGLAGRNEQFF
>TRBJ2-2|.|TRBV7-9|.
TGTGCCAGCAGCTTAGCGTTACGGAACACCGGGGAGCTGTTTTTT
CASSLALRNTGELFF
>TRBJ1-2|.|TRBV28|.
TGTGCCAGCAGCACCGGCGGAGACCCGGGCTACACCTTC
CASSTGGDPGYTF
>TRBJ1-2|few|TRBV20-1|.
TGCAGTGCCACGCAGGGGCTCTATGGCTACACCTTC
CSATQGLYGYTF
>TRBJ1-6|many|TRBV6-2/TRBV6-3|.
TGTGCCAGCAGTCAAGACAGGAGCTCCTATAATTCACCCCTCCACTTT
CASSQDRSSYNSPLHF
>TRBJ1-2|many|TRBV11-2|TRBD1
TGTGCCAGCAGCGAAGTTACAGGGGCCAACTATGGCTACACCTTC
CASSEVTGANYGYTF
>TRBJ2-6|many|TRBV15|.
TGTGCCACCAGCAGACGGAGCTCTGGGGCCAACGTCCTGACTTTC
CATSRRSSGANVLTF
>TRBJ2-5|many|TRBV12-3/TRBV12-4|.
TGTGCCAGCGCACCTCCCGGGGAGCGCTTCCAAGAGACCCAGTACTTC
CASAPPGERFQETQYF
>TRBJ1-2|medium-sized|TRBV20-1|.
TGCAGTGCTGACAACGGTCTGAGTAATGGCTACACCTTC
CSADNGLSNGYTF
>TRBJ1-2|many|TRBV25-1|.
TGTGCCAGCAGTGAATTGGAGTACTATGGCTACACCTTC
CASSELEYYGYTF
>TRBJ2-4|many|TRBV6-2/TRBV6-3|.
TGTGCCAGCAGTTTCACCGGGACAACGAACATTCAGTACTTC
CASSFTGTTNIQYF
>TRBJ1-1|many|TRBV7-2|.
TGTGCCAGCAGCTTAGCTCCACAAGACGTGAACACTGAAGCTTTCTTT
CASSLAPQDVNTEAFF
>TRBJ1-5|many|TRBV25-1|.
TGTGCCAGCACCGCGGGGCCGGGGCAGCCCCAGCATTTT
CASTAGPGQPQHF
>TRBJ2-1|many|TRBV12-3/TRBV12-4|.
TGTGCCAGCAGTTCCGGGCGGAAGAACAATGAGCAGTTCTTC
CASSSGRKNNEQFF
>TRBJ1-1|many|TRBV7-9|.
TGTGCCAGCAGCGTCAAGATGGGCCGGAACACTGAAGCTTTCTTT
CASSVKMGRNTEAFF
>TRBJ1-1|many|TRBV7-9|.
TGTGCCAGCAGCCTGCAGGGTAGGAACACTGAAGCTTTCTTT
CASSLQGRNTEAFF
>TRBJ2-7|many|TRBV10-1|.
TGCGCCAGCAGTGACGAGGGGGGCATTAGCTCCTACGAGCAGTACTTC
CASSDEGGISSYEQYF
>TRBJ2-1|.|TRBV29-1|TRBD1
TGCAGCGCCGGGACAGGACTCAATGAGCAGTTCTTC
CSAGTGLNEQFF
>TRBJ1-2|.|TRBV6-2/TRBV6-3|.
TGTGCCAGCAGCCGGATGGAGTCCTATGGCTACACCTTC
CASSRMESYGYTF
>TRBJ2-1|few|TRBV6-6|.
TGTGCCAGCAGACGAGAAATCTTAACTGGGGTCTACAATGAGCAGTTCTTC
CASRREILTGVYNEQFF
>TRBJ1-1|many|TRBV20-1|.
TGCAGTGCTAGCTGGGAACCATATCGGAACACTGAAGCTTTCTTT
CSASWEPYRNTEAFF
>TRBJ2-3|many|TRBV20-1|.
TGCAGTGCTGGGGTAAGGACTTTCAGCACAGATACGCAGTATTTT
CSAGVRTFSTDTQYF
>TRBJ1-4|many|TRBV6-5|.
TGTGCCAGCAGTTCCACATCCCGTCCAACTAATGAAAAACTGTTTTTT
CASSSTSRPTNEKLFF
>TRBJ2-3|few|TRBV20-1|.
TGCAGTGCCAACCTGGGGGCAGATACGCAGTATTTT
CSANLGADTQYF
>TRBJ2-3|.|TRBV7-2|TRBD2
TGTGCCAGCAGCACCGGGACTAGCGGACTGCTGGATATGCAGTATTTT
CASSTGTSGLLDMQYF
>TRBJ1-1|few|TRBV29-1|.
TGCAGCGTTGATTCTGGGAACACTGAAGCTTTCTTT
CSVDSGNTEAFF
>TRBJ1-4|.|TRBV7-9|.
TGTGCCAGCAGCGGGGGGGCGGTTGAAAAACTGTTTTTT
CASSGGAVEKLFF
>TRBJ1-1|many|TRBV5-6|.
TGTGCCAGCAGCCCTCCCGCGGGGCAGAACACTGAAGCTTTCTTT
CASSPPAGQNTEAFF
>TRBJ2-5|many|TRBV3-1|.
TGTGCCAGCAGCCAAGAAAGAGAGACCCAGTACTTC
CASSQERETQYF
>TRBJ1-2|many|TRBV29-1|TRBD1
TGCAGCGTCCGGGACAGTGCTAACTATGGCTACACCTTC
CSVRDSANYGYTF
>TRBJ1-4|many|TRBV6-4|.
TGTGCCAGCAGTGACTCGGAAAGGGACCGAGCTAATGAAAAACTGTTTTTT
CASSDSERDRANEKLFF
>TRBJ2-2|many|TRBV7-2|TRBD2
TGTGCCAGCAGCTTTTATCGGGGGGACACCGGGGAGCTGTTTTTT
CASSFYRGDTGELFF
>TRBJ2-1|many|TRBV19|.
TGTGCCACCTTTCAGGGGGAGGGCAATGAGCAGTTCTTC
CATFQGEGNEQFF
>TRBJ1-1|many|TRBV2|.
TGTGCCAGCAGTGAAGGTTGGAACACTGAAGCTTTCTTT
CASSEGWNTEAFF
>TRBJ2-3|many|TRBV28|TRBD2
TGTGCCAGCAGTTTAATCACTAGCGGAGATAACACAGATACGCAGTATTTT
CASSLITSGDNTDTQYF
>TRBJ2-1|.|TRBV19|.
TGTGCCAGTAGGGGGGGGCGGAATGAGCAGTTCTTC
CASRGGRNEQFF
>TRBJ2-1|many|TRBV7-2|TRBD1
TGTGCCAGCAGCTCCCGATGGGACAGGGACTCCTACAATGAGCAGTTCTTC
CASSSRWDRDSYNEQFF
>TRBJ2-3|.|TRBV15|.
TGTGCCACCAGCTCAGGAGGTGCGAGCACAGATACGCAGTATTTT
CATSSGGASTDTQYF
>TRBJ1-4|few|TRBV13|TRBD1
TGTGCCAGCAGCCGAGGGTCCCGGACAGGAAATGAAAAACTGTTTTTT
CASSRGSRTGNEKLFF
>TRBJ1-5|many|TRBV10-3|.
TGTGCCATCAGCCTGACGGGCAATCAGCCCCAGCATTTT
CAISLTGNQPQHF
>TRBJ2-2|many|TRBV12-3/TRBV12-4|TRBD1
TGTGCCAGCAGGGGACAGTCGCCCACCGGGGAGCTGTTTTTT
CASRGQSPTGELFF
>TRBJ2-5|many|TRBV28|.
TGTGCCAGCAGTTTAGGGTCAGGCCACCAAGAGACCCAGTACTTC
CASSLGSGHQETQYF
>TRBJ2-5|few|TRBV20-1|.
TGCAGTGCTAAACCCACGGGGGCGACCGCGACCCAGTACTTC
CSAKPTGATATQYF
>TRBJ1-2|many|TRBV20-1|.
TGCAGTGGCGGACATCATGGCTACACCTTC
CSGGHHGYTF
>TRBJ2-1|.|TRBV14|TRBD1
TGTGCCAGCAGCCAAGATTTCGACAGGGTTGGTGAGCAGTTCTTC
CASSQDFDRVGEQFF
>TRBJ2-1|.|TRBV6-6|TRBD2
TGTGCCAGCAGTGGCGGGACTAGCATTCTTGAGCAGTTCTTC
CASSGGTSILEQFF
>TRBJ1-2|many|TRBV28|.
TGTGCCAGCAGTTTTGTCGATAGGATCTATGGCTACACCTTC
CASSFVDRIYGYTF
>TRBJ2-2|.|TRBV7-9|.
TGTGCCAGCAGCTTTTACGGGGAGCTGTTTTTT
CASSFYGELFF
>TRBJ2-1|.|TRBV20-1|.
TGCAGCGTCCAGGGTGTCTATGAGCAGTTCTTC
CSVQGVYEQFF